The 19 T cell receptor beta chains reported below all come from one sample, sequenced in a study of T cells expressing NK-cell markers. TCRdb derives one entry per CDR3 protein from the 5' RACE reads, leaving out DNA. The sample holds 400,000 to 450,000 distinct CDR3 sequences. Sequencing input: blood T cells: a sorted CD56 or NKG2C T cell subset, CD4+ or CD8+ T cells, or bulk PBMC T cells (not recorded which). Receptors were obtained from a woman between 18 and 70 years old in good health.

The chain is built from TRBV19 and TRBJ2-6; the D gene TCRdb calls, TRBD1, cannot be checked with no DNA. Germline CDR1 and CDR2: LNHDA and SQIVND (reference sequence). The CDR3 is 20 amino acids. The chain's CDR3 is CASSTLQGPPGGAGANVLTF. The full variable domain, rest sourced from reference TRBV19 and TRBJ2-6, is DGGITQSPKYLFRKEGQNVTLSCEQNLNHDAMYWYRQDPGQGLRLIYYSQIVNDFQKGDIAEGYSVSREKKESFPLTVTSAQKNPTAFYLCASSTLQGPPGGAGANVLTFGAGSRLTVL.

The genes are TRBV30 and TRBJ1-4; the D call from TCRdb, TRBD1, cannot be confirmed without DNA. This CDR3 region has 14 residues. In germline, CDR1 is GTSNPN, CDR2 SVGIG (reference sequence). CDR3 amino acids: CAWSLARGSEKLFF. The full variable domain, in which reference TRBV30 and TRBJ1-4 provide the parts outside the CDR3, is SQTIHQWPATLVQPVGSPLSLECTVEGTSNPNLYWYRQAAGRGLQLLFYSVGIGQISSEVPQNLSASRPQDRQFILSSKKLLLSDSGFYLCAWSLARGSEKLFFGSGTQLSVL.

V gene TRBV11-2 combines with J gene TRBJ2-5; TCRdb proposes TRBD2, but this gene call is untestable without DNA. Germline CDR1 reads SGHAT; CDR2 reads FQNNGV. The CDR3 runs 15 residues. CDR3 region: CASSLGPSGRETQYF.

J is TRBJ2-5 and V is TRBV6-1; the D call from TCRdb, TRBD2, cannot be confirmed without DNA. This CDR3 comprises 17 residues. Germline CDR1 reads MNHNS; CDR2 reads SASEGT. CDR3 sequence reads: CASRLRTSGGAVETQYF.

J is TRBJ2-2 and V is TRBV29-1. CDR1 is SQVTM, CDR2 ANQGSEA, per germline. The CDR3 contains 12 residues. The CDR3 protein is CSVRTGTGELFF.

V usage is TRBV10-3 and J usage is TRBJ2-3; TCRdb proposes TRBD2, but this gene call is untestable without DNA. Germline assignment: CDR1 ENHRY and CDR2 SYGVKD. This CDR3 has 17 amino acids. The CDR3 loop reads CAISEATGTILTDTQYF.

The gene calls are TRBV4-3 and TRBJ1-4. The CDR3 is 15 amino acids. Germline assignment: CDR1 LGHNA and CDR2 YSLEER. CDR3 in amino acids: CASSQDGVIGEKLFF.

The chain couples TRBV27 to TRBJ2-2; TCRdb's assignment of TRBD1 cannot be checked, as there is no DNA. Germline CDR1 is MNHEY and CDR2 is SMNVEV (reference sequence). The CDR3 is made up of 14 amino acids. This CDR3 reads CASTSLDRVGELFF.

The chain couples TRBV12-3 or TRBV12-4 to TRBJ2-1; the D call of TRBD2 rests on TCRdb alone, since no DNA is present to check it. CDR3 length: 18 amino acids. CDR3 sequence: CASSPRAGGASPYNEQFF.

This rearrangement joins TRBV9 to TRBJ1-3; no DNA is available, so the TRBD1 call from TCRdb remains unchecked. The CDR3 is 17 amino acids. Germline loops: CDR1 SGDLS, CDR2 YYNGEE. This chain's CDR3 is CASSVASGQGYGNTIYF.

The chain combines TRBV27 with TRBJ2-1; TCRdb names TRBD2, which stays unverified in the absence of DNA. Per the germline V gene, CDR1 is MNHEY and CDR2 is SMNVEV (reference sequence). This CDR3 is built from 16 residues. The CDR3 sequence is CASSTLLRASYNEQFF.

This chain uses TRBV6-6 with TRBJ2-1; the D call from TCRdb, TRBD1, cannot be confirmed without DNA. This CDR3 comprises 12 residues. CDR1 is MNHNY, CDR2 SVGAGI, per germline (reference sequence). CDR3 region: CARWKGWCWQFF.

The chain combines TRBV5-1 with TRBJ2-7. This CDR3 has 13 residues. CDR1 SGHRS and CDR2 YFSETQ come from the germline V gene. This CDR3 is CASSNLGFYEQYF.

The chain joins TRBV7-2 to TRBJ2-5; TCRdb's D call of TRBD1 is untestable without DNA. The CDR3 is 15 residues long. Germline V gene sequence: CDR1 SGHTA, CDR2 FQGNSA. CDR3 sequence reads: CASSPWVAPQETQYF.

The genes are TRBV15 and TRBJ1-4. The CDR3 runs to 16 residues. CDR1 is LNHNV, CDR2 YYDKDF, per germline (reference sequence). This chain's CDR3 is CATSRDWTMANEKLFF.

This chain connects TRBV4-1 to TRBJ1-1. The CDR3 loop spans 14 amino acids. CDR1 is MGHRA and CDR2 is YSYEKL in the germline V gene. The CDR3: CASSQVIMNTEAFF.

The rearrangement uses TRBV4-3 and TRBJ2-5. This CDR3 has 14 amino acids. Germline V CDR1 and CDR2: LGHNA, YSLEER. The CDR3 region is CASSQDQGQETQYF.

The chain joins TRBV27 to TRBJ2-5; TCRdb names TRBD2, which stays unverified in the absence of DNA. In germline, CDR1 is MNHEY, CDR2 SMNVEV (reference sequence). The CDR3 is 15 amino acids. The CDR3 here is CAIGVGPDSSQTQYF.

The V gene is TRBV25-1, the J gene TRBJ1-5. Per germline, CDR1 MGHDK and CDR2 SYGVNS. This CDR3 has 14 residues. The CDR3 sequence is CASSEGPINQPQHF. Looking up the rest from reference TRBV25-1 and TRBJ1-5 gives the full variable domain: EADIYQTPRYLVIGTGKKITLECSQTMGHDKMYWYQQDPGMELHLIHYSYGVNSTEKGDLSSESTVSRIRTEHFPLTLESARPSHTSQYLCASSEGPINQPQHFGDGTRLSIL.